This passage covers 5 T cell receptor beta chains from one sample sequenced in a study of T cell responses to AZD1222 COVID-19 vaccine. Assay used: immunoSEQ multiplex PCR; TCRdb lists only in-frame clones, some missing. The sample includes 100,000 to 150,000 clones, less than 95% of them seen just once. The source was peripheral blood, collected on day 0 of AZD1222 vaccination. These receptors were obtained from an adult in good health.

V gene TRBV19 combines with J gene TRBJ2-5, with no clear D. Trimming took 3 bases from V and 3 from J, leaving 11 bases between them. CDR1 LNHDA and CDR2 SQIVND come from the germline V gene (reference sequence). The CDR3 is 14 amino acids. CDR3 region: CASSMKDFEETQYF. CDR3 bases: TGTGCCAGTAGTATGAAGGATTTCGAAGAGACCCAGTACTTC.

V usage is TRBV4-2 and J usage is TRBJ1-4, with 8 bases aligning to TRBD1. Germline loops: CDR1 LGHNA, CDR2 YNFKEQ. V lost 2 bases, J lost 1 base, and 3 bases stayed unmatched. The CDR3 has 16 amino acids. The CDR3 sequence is CASSQIGQGTNEKLFF. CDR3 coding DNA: TGTGCCAGCAGCCAAATCGGACAGGGAACTAATGAAAAACTGTTTTTT.

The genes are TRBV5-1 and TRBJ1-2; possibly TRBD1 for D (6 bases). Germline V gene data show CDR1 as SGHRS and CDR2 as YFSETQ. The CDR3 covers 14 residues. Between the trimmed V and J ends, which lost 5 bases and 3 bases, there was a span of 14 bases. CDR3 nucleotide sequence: TGCGCCAGCAGAAATGAGGGGACACACTATGGCTACACCTTC. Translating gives CASRNEGTHYGYTF.

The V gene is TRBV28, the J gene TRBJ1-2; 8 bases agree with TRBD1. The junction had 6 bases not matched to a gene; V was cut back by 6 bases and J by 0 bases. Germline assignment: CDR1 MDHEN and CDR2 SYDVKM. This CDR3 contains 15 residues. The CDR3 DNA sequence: TGTGCCAGCAGAATGACAGGGGCGGCTAACTATGGCTACACCTTC. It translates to CASRMTGAANYGYTF.

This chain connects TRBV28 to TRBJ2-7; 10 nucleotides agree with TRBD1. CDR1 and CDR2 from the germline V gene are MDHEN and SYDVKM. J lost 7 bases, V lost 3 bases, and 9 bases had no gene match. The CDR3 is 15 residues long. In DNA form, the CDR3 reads TGTGCCAGCAGTTTCCTGACAGGGGGCGTCGGGGAGCAGTACTTC. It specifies CASSFLTGGVGEQYF.